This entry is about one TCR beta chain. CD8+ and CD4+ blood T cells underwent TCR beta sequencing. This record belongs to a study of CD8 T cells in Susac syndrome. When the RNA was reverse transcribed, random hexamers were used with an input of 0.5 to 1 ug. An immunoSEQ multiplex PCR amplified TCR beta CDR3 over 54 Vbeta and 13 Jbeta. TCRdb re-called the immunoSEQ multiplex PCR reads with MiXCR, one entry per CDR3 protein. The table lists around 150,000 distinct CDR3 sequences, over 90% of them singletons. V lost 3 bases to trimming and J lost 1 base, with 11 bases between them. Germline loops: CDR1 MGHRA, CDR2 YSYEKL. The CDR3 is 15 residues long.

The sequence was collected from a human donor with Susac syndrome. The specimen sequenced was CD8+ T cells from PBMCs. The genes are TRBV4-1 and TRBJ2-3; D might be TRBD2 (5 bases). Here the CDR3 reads CASSQLGVGTDTQYF. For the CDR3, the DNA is TGCGCCAGCAGCCAGTTGGGAGTGGGCACAGATACGCAGTATTTT.